This T cell receptor (beta chain) appears in the sequencing data of a study of T cells after yellow fever vaccination. Study-wide findings and caveats: Reappearance after the booster was observed for most primary-vaccination clones (roughly 97% CD4, roughly 90% CD8). Among all clonotypes, a small share was observed in both CD4 and CD8 compartments. Weaker overall was a secondary response that nonetheless peaked faster, on day 5 versus 15.

This clonotype was found a few times. The antigen remains unidentified. This CDR3 contains 11 residues. Looked up from germline, CDR1 is MDHEN and CDR2 is SYDVKM. Between the trimmed V and J ends, which lost 8 bases and 5 bases, there was a span of 9 bases. A process of 5'RACE template switching, which added a universal primer site and UMIs, was used to make TCR cDNA. From the 5' RACE reads, TCRdb called clonotypes with MiXCR, one entry per CDR3 protein. The sample yields some 300,000 distinct CDR3 sequences, approximately 12% seen once. This chain links TRBV28 with TRBJ1-1; no definite D call. The material sequenced was CD4+ T cells sorted from PBMCs, taken 45 days after the yellow fever booster vaccination. The receptor's source is a man aged 18 to 29 who received the YFV17D yellow fever vaccine. CDR3 in DNA: TGTGCCAGCTTGCTTAGGACTGAAGCTTTCTTT. Protein: CASLLRTEAFF.